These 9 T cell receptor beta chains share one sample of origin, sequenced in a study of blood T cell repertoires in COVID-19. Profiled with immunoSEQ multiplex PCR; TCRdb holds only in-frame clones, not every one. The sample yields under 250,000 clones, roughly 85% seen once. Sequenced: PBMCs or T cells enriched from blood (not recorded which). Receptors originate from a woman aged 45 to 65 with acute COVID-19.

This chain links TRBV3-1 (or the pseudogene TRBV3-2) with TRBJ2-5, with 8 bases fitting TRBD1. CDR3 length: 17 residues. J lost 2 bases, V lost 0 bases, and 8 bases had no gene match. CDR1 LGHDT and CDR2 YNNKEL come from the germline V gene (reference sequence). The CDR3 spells CASSQDYRTGSQETQYF. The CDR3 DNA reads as TGTGCCAGCAGCCAAGATTACAGGACAGGGTCACAAGAGACCCAGTACTTC.

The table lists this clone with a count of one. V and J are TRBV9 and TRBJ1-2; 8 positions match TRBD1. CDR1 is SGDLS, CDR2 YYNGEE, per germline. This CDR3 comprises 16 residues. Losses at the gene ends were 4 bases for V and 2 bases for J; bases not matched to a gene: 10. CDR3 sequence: CASSSDRRTGNYGYTF. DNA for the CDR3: TGTGCCAGCAGCTCCGACCGGAGGACAGGGAACTATGGCTACACCTTC.

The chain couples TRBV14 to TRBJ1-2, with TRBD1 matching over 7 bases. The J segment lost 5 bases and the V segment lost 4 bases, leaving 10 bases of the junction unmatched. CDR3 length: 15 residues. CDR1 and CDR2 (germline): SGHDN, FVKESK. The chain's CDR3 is CASSPISTGNYGYTF. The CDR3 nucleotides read TGTGCCAGCAGCCCAATTTCGACAGGGAATTATGGCTACACCTTC.

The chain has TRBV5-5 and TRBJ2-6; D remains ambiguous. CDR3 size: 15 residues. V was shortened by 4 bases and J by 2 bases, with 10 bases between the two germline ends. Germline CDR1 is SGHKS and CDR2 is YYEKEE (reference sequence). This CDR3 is CASSLMVAGANVLTF. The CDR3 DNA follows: TGTGCCAGCAGCCTAATGGTGGCTGGGGCCAACGTCCTGACTTTC.

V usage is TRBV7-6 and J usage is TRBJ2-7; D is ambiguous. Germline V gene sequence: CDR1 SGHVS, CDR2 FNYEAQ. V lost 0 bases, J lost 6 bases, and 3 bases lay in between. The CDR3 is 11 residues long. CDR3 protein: CASSLAGEQYF. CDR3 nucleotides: TGTGCCAGCAGCTTAGCCGGCGAGCAGTACTTC.

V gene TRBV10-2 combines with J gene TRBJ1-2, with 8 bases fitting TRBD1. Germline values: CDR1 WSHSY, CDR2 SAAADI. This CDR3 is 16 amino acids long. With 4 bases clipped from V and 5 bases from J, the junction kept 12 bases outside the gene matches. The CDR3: CASSGNRDRPNYGYTF. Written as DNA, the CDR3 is TGCGCCAGCAGTGGAAACCGGGACAGGCCGAATTATGGCTACACCTTC.

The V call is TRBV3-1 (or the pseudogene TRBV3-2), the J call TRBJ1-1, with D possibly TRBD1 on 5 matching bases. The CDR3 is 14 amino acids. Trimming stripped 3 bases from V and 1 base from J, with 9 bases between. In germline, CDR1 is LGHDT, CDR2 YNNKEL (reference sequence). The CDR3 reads CASSHPTENTEAFF. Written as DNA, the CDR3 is TGTGCCAGCAGCCACCCGACAGAGAACACTGAAGCTTTCTTT.

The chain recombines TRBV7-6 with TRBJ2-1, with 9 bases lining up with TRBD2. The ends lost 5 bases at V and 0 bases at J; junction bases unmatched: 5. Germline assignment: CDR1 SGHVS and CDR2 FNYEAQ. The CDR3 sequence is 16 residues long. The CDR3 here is CASSARRGGSYNEQFF. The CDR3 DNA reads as TGTGCCAGCAGCGCCCGGCGGGGGGGCTCCTACAATGAGCAGTTCTTC.

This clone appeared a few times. The CDR3 nucleotides are TGTGCCAGCAGCTACGCCCCAGGGGGCGGGGATCAGCCCCAGCATTTT. It translates to CASSYAPGGGDQPQHF. This sequence joins TRBV7-3 and TRBJ1-5, with 8 bases matching TRBD1. This CDR3 comprises 16 residues. Germline CDR1 SGHTA, CDR2 FQGTGA. V gave up 4 bases and J gave up 5 bases; unmatched junction bases: 10.